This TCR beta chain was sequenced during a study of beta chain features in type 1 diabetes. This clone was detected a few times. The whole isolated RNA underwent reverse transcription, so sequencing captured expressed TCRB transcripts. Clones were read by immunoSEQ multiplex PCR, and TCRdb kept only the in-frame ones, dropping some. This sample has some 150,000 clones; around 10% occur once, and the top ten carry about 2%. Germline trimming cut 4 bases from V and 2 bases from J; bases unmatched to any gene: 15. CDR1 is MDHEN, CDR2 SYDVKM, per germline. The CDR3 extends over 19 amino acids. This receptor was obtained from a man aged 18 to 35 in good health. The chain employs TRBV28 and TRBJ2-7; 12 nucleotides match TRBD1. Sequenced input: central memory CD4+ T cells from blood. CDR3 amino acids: CASSSTPGQGASRTYEQYF. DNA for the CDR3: TGTGCCAGCAGTTCCACTCCGGGACAGGGGGCCAGTAGGACCTACGAGCAGTACTTC.